The 25 T cell receptor beta chains reported below all come from one sample, sequenced in a study of control samples from healthy donors and cancer patients. The protocol was immunoSEQ multiplex PCR, while the TCRdb copy is restricted to in-frame clones and leaves out a portion. Of about 100,000 clones listed, roughly 80% are singletons. Sequencing used blood. The receptors originated from a man between 25 and 39 years old in good health.

The chain has TRBV6-6 and TRBJ1-1, with a tentative D call TRBD1 (5 bases). CDR3 length: 17 amino acids. With 5 bases removed from V and 1 base from J, the gap between germline ends came to 20 bases. Germline loops: CDR1 MNHNY, CDR2 SVGAGI (reference sequence). CDR3 in amino acids: CASSPSDGGVRNTEAFF. The CDR3 coding sequence is TGTGCCAGCAGTCCTTCTGACGGGGGTGTGAGGAACACTGAAGCTTTCTTT.

This chain connects TRBV18 to TRBJ2-3; TRBD1 matches at 8 bases. V lost 2 bases to trimming and J lost 2 bases; unmatched junction nucleotides: 3. There are 15 residues in the CDR3. The V gene's germline CDR1 is KGHSH and CDR2 LQKENI. The CDR3 DNA sequence: TGTGCCAGCTCACCAAGGGACAGGTACACAGATACGCAGTATTTT. Translated, it gives CASSPRDRYTDTQYF.

This chain uses TRBV28 with TRBJ1-2; D perhaps matches TRBD1 (6 bases). The CDR3 spans 13 residues. Per germline, CDR1 MDHEN and CDR2 SYDVKM. Trimming removed 6 bases at V and 6 bases at J, with 14 bases between. The CDR3 protein is CASRPPPGDGYTF. CDR3 sequence (DNA): TGTGCCAGCAGACCTCCACCAGGGGATGGCTACACCTTC.

V is TRBV29-1 and J is TRBJ1-1; 7 bases are a match to TRBD1. Germline-derived CDR1 and CDR2 are SQVTM and ANQGSEA. Trimming cost V 7 bases and J 5 bases; bases outside gene matches: 4. CDR3 length: 11 amino acids. CDR3 region: CSGQGGTEAFF. The CDR3 region has the DNA TGCAGCGGCCAGGGGGGGACTGAAGCTTTCTTT.

The chain combines TRBV3-1 (or the pseudogene TRBV3-2) with TRBJ2-3; TRBD2 matches at 8 bases. The CDR3 contains 16 residues. With V trimmed by 2 bases and J by 0 bases, 4 bases remained unmatched. The V gene's germline CDR1 is LGHDT and CDR2 YNNKEL (reference sequence). CDR3 amino acids: CASSQPSGYSTDTQYF. CDR3 DNA: TGTGCCAGCAGCCAACCTAGCGGGTATAGCACAGATACGCAGTATTTT.

The J gene is TRBJ1-2, the V gene TRBV6-5; TRBD1 is a possible D gene (6 bases). CDR1 and CDR2 (germline): MNHEY, SVGAGI. V lost 8 bases, J lost 7 bases, and 17 bases lay in between. The CDR3 consists of 13 residues. CDR3 amino acids: CASQTGPLTGYTF. DNA for the CDR3: TGTGCCAGCCAGACAGGCCCATTGACTGGCTACACCTTC.

The chain links TRBV6-5 to TRBJ2-1; TRBD2 is a possible D gene (6 bases). The germline V and J ends were trimmed by 8 bases and 6 bases, with 14 bases remaining between them. The CDR3 loop spans 13 amino acids. Germline CDR1 MNHEY, CDR2 SVGAGI. The DNA of the CDR3 is TGTGCCAGCCCCCCGGGGGTGGCCAATGAGCAGTTCTTC. Encoded protein: CASPPGVANEQFF.

The chain uses TRBV25-1 and TRBJ1-1; a possible D gene is TRBD1 (5 bases). Trimming cost V 7 bases and J 1 base, with 10 bases left between them. Germline CDR1 reads MGHDK; CDR2 reads SYGVNS. The length of the CDR3 is 13 residues. The CDR3, as DNA: TGTGCCAGCAACCCCCAGGGGAACACTGAAGCTTTCTTT. This codes for CASNPQGNTEAFF.

V and J are TRBV11-2 and TRBJ2-7; the D is unclear. Germline V gene data show CDR1 as SGHAT and CDR2 as FQNNGV. Trimming took off 2 bases at V and 2 bases at J, with 7 bases between the two ends. This CDR3 contains 13 residues. The CDR3 reads CASSLTTTYEQYF. Written as DNA, the CDR3 is TGTGCCAGCAGCTTAACTACCACCTACGAGCAGTACTTC.

This chain's CDR3 is CASRLGDTQYF. The CDR3 DNA follows: TGTGCCAGCAGACTAGGGGATACGCAGTATTTT. The J gene is TRBJ2-3, the V gene TRBV12-3 or TRBV12-4; D is possibly TRBD2 (5 bases). The CDR3 has 11 residues. V was clipped by 6 bases and J by 6 bases, with 7 bases between them.

The chain combines TRBV6-6 with TRBJ1-5, with D perhaps matching TRBD1 (6 bases). Trimming took off 2 bases at V and 0 bases at J, with 8 bases between the two ends. The CDR3 is 15 amino acids. Looked up from germline, CDR1 is MNHNY and CDR2 is SVGAGI (reference sequence). In nucleotides, the CDR3 is TGTGCCAGCAGTTACGGACAGTATAGCAATCAGCCCCAGCATTTT. Encoded protein: CASSYGQYSNQPQHF.

V and J are TRBV6-5 and TRBJ2-2, with 7 bases identical to TRBD1. After removal of 7 bases from V and 6 bases from J, the junction contained 5 bases not matched to a gene. The CDR3 length is 13 residues. Germline V gene data show CDR1 as MNHEY and CDR2 as SVGAGI. CDR3 DNA: TGTGCCAGCATAAGGGGGCCCGCCGGGGAGCTGTTTTTT. Translating gives CASIRGPAGELFF.

This clone was detected once. This chain joins TRBV5-1 and TRBJ2-3; TRBD2 matches 11 bases. This CDR3 has 16 residues. Trimming at V came to 0 bases and at J to 2 bases, leaving 2 bases not matched to a gene. Germline V CDR1 and CDR2: SGHRS, YFSETQ. The CDR3 reads CASSLELAGDTDTQYF. CDR3 nucleotide sequence: TGCGCCAGCAGCTTGGAACTAGCGGGGGACACAGATACGCAGTATTTT.

J is TRBJ2-3 and V is TRBV9, with a tentative D call TRBD1 (6 bases). Germline V gene lookup returns CDR1 SGDLS and CDR2 YYNGEE. V lost 0 bases and J 1 base, leaving 15 bases between the germline ends. The length of the CDR3 is 17 residues. DNA for the CDR3: TGTGCCAGCAGCGTAGGAGAGAGGGGGTTTCGCACAGATACGCAGTATTTT. Translating gives CASSVGERGFRTDTQYF.

This sequence joins TRBV10-2 and TRBJ1-6; a possible D gene is TRBD1 (6 bases). The germline V gene has CDR1 WSHSY and CDR2 SAAADI. V was cut by 4 bases and J by 7 bases, with 11 bases left in between. The CDR3 totals 14 residues. CDR3 region: CASSGGAANSPLHF. CDR3 DNA sequence: TGCGCCAGCAGTGGGGGGGCGGCGAATTCACCCCTCCACTTT.

The chain recombines TRBV2 with TRBJ2-3, with D perhaps being TRBD1 or TRBD2 (5 bases each). CDR1 and CDR2 from the germline V gene are SNHLY and FYNNEI. Trimming stripped 3 bases from V and 6 bases from J, with 28 bases between. The CDR3 loop spans 19 amino acids. CDR3 sequence: CASSDSSFGRDEDGDTQYF. The CDR3 DNA sequence: TGTGCCAGCAGTGATTCATCGTTCGGCCGGGACGAAGACGGCGATACGCAGTATTTT.

The J gene is TRBJ2-1, the V gene TRBV7-7, with D perhaps matching TRBD1 or TRBD2 (5 bases each). The CDR3 spans 15 residues. The germline V and J ends were trimmed by 3 bases and 8 bases, with 17 bases remaining between them. Germline CDR1 and CDR2: SSHAT and FNYEAQ (reference sequence). The CDR3 nucleotides read TGTGCCAGCAGCTTGGCCGGCAGGGACGGAGATGAGCAGTTCTTC. Translation: CASSLAGRDGDEQFF.

CDR3 nucleotides: TGTGCCAGCAGCCTTCGGGCGGGGCCTAATGAAAAACTGTTTTTT. It is translated as CASSLRAGPNEKLFF. The chain is built from TRBV5-6 and TRBJ1-4, with D possibly TRBD1 on 5 matching bases. Deletions cut 4 bases from V and 3 bases from J, with 13 bases between. CDR3 length: 15 residues. Germline CDR1 and CDR2: SGHDT and YYEEEE.

This rearrangement joins TRBV5-6 to TRBJ2-5; D possibly corresponds to TRBD2 (6 bases). The CDR3 consists of 16 residues. The germline V gene encodes CDR1 SGHDT and CDR2 YYEEEE. Trimming shortened V by 4 bases and J by 2 bases, and 18 bases separated the two germline ends. DNA for the CDR3: TGTGCCAGCAGCCCGGGACTTTTGCCGGCTCAAGAGACCCAGTACTTC. Protein: CASSPGLLPAQETQYF.

The rearrangement joins TRBV28 to TRBJ2-4; TRBD2 matches at 8 bases. The germline V gene has CDR1 MDHEN and CDR2 SYDVKM. V was clipped by 3 bases and J by 7 bases; unmatched bases: 5. This CDR3 is 14 amino acids long. CDR3 in DNA: TGTGCCAGCAGTTTTGGGACTAGTGGGAACATTCAGTACTTC. It yields the protein CASSFGTSGNIQYF.

The chain couples TRBV27 to TRBJ1-4, with 7 bases matching TRBD1. Germline V gene lookup returns CDR1 MNHEY and CDR2 SMNVEV (reference sequence). V trimming: 5 bases; J trimming: 0 bases; junction bases outside the gene matches: 0. This CDR3 region has 14 residues. The CDR3 here is CASSTGATNEKLFF. CDR3 coding DNA: TGTGCCAGCAGTACAGGGGCAACTAATGAAAAACTGTTTTTT.

This chain connects TRBV5-1 to TRBJ1-5; the D is unclear. The CDR3 runs 13 residues. Germline assignment: CDR1 SGHRS and CDR2 YFSETQ. V was cut by 0 bases and J by 7 bases, with 8 bases left in between. This CDR3 reads CASSLAGEQPQHF. CDR3 in DNA: TGCGCCAGCAGCTTGGCAGGTGAGCAGCCCCAGCATTTT.

The V and J genes are TRBV15 and TRBJ1-5; D remains ambiguous. V lost 0 bases and J 6 bases, leaving 9 bases between the germline ends. CDR3 length: 14 residues. CDR1 is LNHNV, CDR2 YYDKDF, per germline (reference sequence). The chain's CDR3 is CATSRDGRIQPQHF. The DNA of the CDR3 is TGTGCCACCAGCAGAGATGGGCGGATTCAGCCCCAGCATTTT.

This chain joins TRBV28 and TRBJ1-5, with 9 bases lining up with TRBD1. V shed 5 bases, J shed 7 bases, and the junction held 9 bases outside the gene matches. CDR1 and CDR2 from the germline V gene are MDHEN and SYDVKM. The CDR3 covers 15 residues. The CDR3 sequence is CASSRDRVGMQPQHF. CDR3 coding DNA: TGTGCCAGCAGTCGGGACAGGGTAGGGATGCAGCCCCAGCATTTT. The full variable domain, its missing parts supplied by reference TRBV28 and TRBJ1-5, is DVKVTQSSRYLVKRTGEKVFLECVQDMDHENMFWYRQDPGLGLRLIYFSYDVKMKEKGDIPEGYSVSREKKERFSLILESASTNQTSMYLCASSRDRVGMQPQHFGDGTRLSIL.

The chain recombines TRBV3-1 (or the pseudogene TRBV3-2) with TRBJ2-3; possibly TRBD2 for D (6 bases). The V gene's germline CDR1 is LGHDT and CDR2 YNNKEL (reference sequence). This CDR3 has 16 amino acids. V shed 0 bases and J shed 5 bases, with 15 bases lying between them. The CDR3 DNA sequence: TGTGCCAGCAGCCAAGACCCCGCGGAGGAGGGAGATACGCAGTATTTT. Residues: CASSQDPAEEGDTQYF.